The 29 T cell receptor beta chains presented below share a single source sample, sequenced in a study of cytomegalovirus exposure and HLA in healthy donors. The PCR was carried out with 60 Vbeta primers and 13 Jbeta primers. Sequencing used immunoSEQ multiplex PCR; TCRdb keeps in-frame clones, though not all of them. The data contain fewer than 200,000 clones, more than 80% of them singletons. The sample taken for sequencing was PBMCs. These receptor sequences come from a boy aged 5 to 17 in good health and CMV-seronegative.

V and J are TRBV7-3 and TRBJ1-6, with 7 bases matching TRBD1. CDR1 SGHTA and CDR2 FQGTGA come from the germline V gene. This CDR3 is 16 amino acids long. V dropped 0 bases and J dropped 3; count of bases not matched to a gene: 2. As DNA, the CDR3 is TGTGCCAGCAGCTTAACCAGGGGGGACTATAATTCACCCCTCCACTTT. It is translated as CASSLTRGDYNSPLHF.

V usage is TRBV7-6 and J usage is TRBJ2-7, with TRBD1 identical over 8 bases. Germline loops: CDR1 SGHVS, CDR2 FNYEAQ. The CDR3 has 18 amino acids. V lost 0 bases to trimming and J lost 0 bases; unmatched junction nucleotides: 10. The CDR3 spells CASSLAGRGRDASYEQYF. The CDR3 region has the DNA TGTGCCAGCAGCTTAGCGGGCAGGGGGCGGGACGCCTCCTACGAGCAGTACTTC.

V usage is TRBV4-3 and J usage is TRBJ2-1; D not certain. Germline CDR1 LGHNA, CDR2 YSLEER. V lost 1 base to trimming and J lost 5 bases, with 24 bases between them. The CDR3 runs 19 residues. CDR3 DNA: TGCGCCAGCAGCCAAGGTTTACCTAGATCGGCGCGAGAGGACAATGAGCAGTTCTTC. Amino acid sequence: CASSQGLPRSAREDNEQFF.

The CDR3 nucleotides are TGTGCCATCAGTGAGTCAGCCGGCAGGGGGCCTCCCCATGGAAACACCATATATTTT. Amino acids: CAISESAGRGPPHGNTIYF. The chain combines TRBV10-3 with TRBJ1-3; 8 nucleotides match TRBD1. Trimming at V came to 0 bases and at J to 3 bases, leaving 13 bases not matched to a gene. Per germline, CDR1 ENHRY and CDR2 SYGVKD. The CDR3 consists of 19 residues.

This chain uses TRBV9 with TRBJ1-1; tentative D call: TRBD1 (5 bases). The germline V gene encodes CDR1 SGDLS and CDR2 YYNGEE. The CDR3 is 14 amino acids. With 1 base removed from V and 4 bases from J, the gap between germline ends came to 11 bases. The chain's CDR3 is CASSVSGVATEAFF. The CDR3 DNA sequence: TGTGCCAGCAGCGTATCGGGGGTGGCCACTGAAGCTTTCTTT.

The chain joins TRBV4-1 to TRBJ2-7, with TRBD1 matching 11 bases. The CDR3 is 14 residues long. The junction had 4 bases not matched to a gene; V was cut back by 2 bases and J by 7 bases. The germline V gene encodes CDR1 MGHRA and CDR2 YSYEKL. The CDR3 reads CASSQPGQGEEQYF. The CDR3, as DNA: TGCGCCAGCAGCCAACCGGGACAGGGGGAAGAGCAGTACTTC.

The chain links TRBV10-3 to TRBJ1-1, with D possibly being TRBD1 (6 bases). The V end lost 3 bases, the J end lost 1 base, and 9 bases lay between the germline ends. From germline, CDR1 is ENHRY and CDR2 SYGVKD. This CDR3 comprises 14 residues. Here the CDR3 reads CAISDPRGNTEAFF. CDR3 DNA sequence: TGTGCCATCAGTGATCCCAGGGGGAACACTGAAGCTTTCTTT.

The rearrangement uses TRBV25-1 and TRBJ2-7, with D perhaps TRBD1 (5 bases). Between the trimmed V and J ends, which lost 5 bases and 3 bases, there was a span of 11 bases. The CDR3 contains 13 residues. Per the germline V gene, CDR1 is MGHDK and CDR2 is SYGVNS. CDR3 nucleotide sequence: TGTGCCAGCAGTATCCAGGGTGTCTACGAGCAGTACTTC. This codes for CASSIQGVYEQYF.

In this sample, this clone turned up once. The V call is TRBV14, the J call TRBJ1-4; D is perhaps TRBD1 (5 bases). V lost 0 bases to trimming and J lost 7 bases, with 15 bases between them. The CDR3 is 16 amino acids. The germline V gene encodes CDR1 SGHDN and CDR2 FVKESK. The CDR3 DNA is TGTGCCAGCAGCCAAGATGGAACGGCAGGGTTTGAAAAACTGTTTTTT. Translated, it gives CASSQDGTAGFEKLFF.

This clone was observed at least ten times. The chain recombines TRBV4-2 with TRBJ2-1; possibly TRBD2 for D (5 bases). The CDR3 is made up of 16 amino acids. Trimming cost V 4 bases and J 0 bases, with 13 bases left between them. CDR1 and CDR2 from the germline V gene are LGHNA and YNFKEQ. The CDR3 protein is CASSPREKGSYNEQFF. In nucleotides, the CDR3 is TGTGCCAGCAGCCCCCGGGAAAAGGGCTCCTACAATGAGCAGTTCTTC.

V usage is TRBV11-3 and J usage is TRBJ2-3; D is ambiguous. The germline V gene has CDR1 SGHNT and CDR2 YENEEA. This CDR3 contains 16 residues. V lost 0 bases and J 1 base, leaving 11 bases between the germline ends. The CDR3 protein is CASSLEGGKGTDTQYF. The DNA of the CDR3 is TGTGCCAGCAGCTTAGAAGGCGGAAAGGGCACAGATACGCAGTATTTT.

This rearrangement joins TRBV18 to TRBJ1-2; D unresolved. The CDR3 contains 13 residues. Germline CDR1 is KGHSH and CDR2 is LQKENI. Trimming left V 0 bases short and J 8 bases short, with 10 bases between. CDR3 sequence: CASSPPLPAGYTF. CDR3 bases: TGTGCCAGCTCACCACCACTCCCCGCGGGCTACACCTTC.

This clone was seen just once. The rearrangement joins TRBV6-4 to TRBJ1-4; D gene unclear. Trimming took 4 bases from V and 1 from J, leaving 10 bases between them. The CDR3 is 15 residues long. The germline CDR1 and CDR2 sequences are MRHNA and SNTAGT. The CDR3, as DNA: TGTGCCAGCAGTGCCCTGGCTGGAACTAATGAAAAACTGTTTTTT. Amino acid sequence: CASSALAGTNEKLFF.

The chain carries TRBV6-4 and TRBJ2-1, with TRBD1 identical over 9 bases. This CDR3 is built from 16 residues. Losses at the gene ends were 0 bases for V and 7 bases for J; bases not matched to a gene: 7. Germline lookup yields CDR1 MRHNA and CDR2 SNTAGT. CDR3 region: CASSDSPGQGRNEQFF. The CDR3 DNA reads as TGTGCCAGCAGTGACTCCCCGGGACAGGGACGTAATGAGCAGTTCTTC.

The J gene is TRBJ2-1, the V gene TRBV5-4; D is perhaps TRBD1 (5 bases). Trimming took off 4 bases at V and 7 bases at J, with 15 bases between the two ends. The CDR3 has 14 amino acids. The germline gives CDR1 SGHNT, CDR2 YYREEE (reference sequence). The DNA of the CDR3 is TGTGCCAGCAGCCCCCTCTTGGGGCTAAATGAGCAGTTCTTC. Translating gives CASSPLLGLNEQFF.

This clone was counted a few times. The J gene is TRBJ1-1, the V gene TRBV19; D remains ambiguous. With 5 bases removed from V and 0 bases from J, the gap between germline ends came to 7 bases. CDR3 length: 13 amino acids. From germline, CDR1 is LNHDA and CDR2 SQIVND (reference sequence). The CDR3 DNA is TGTGCCAGTAGTTCGGGAATGAACACTGAAGCTTTCTTT. Protein: CASSSGMNTEAFF.

V is TRBV30 and J is TRBJ1-4, with D perhaps matching TRBD1 (5 bases). CDR3 length equals 13 residues. Germline V CDR1 and CDR2: GTSNPN, SVGIG (reference sequence). The V end was cut by 5 bases, the J end by 3 bases, with 10 bases between. This CDR3 is CAWARAANEKLFF. Here the CDR3 DNA reads TGTGCCTGGGCCAGGGCGGCTAATGAAAAACTGTTTTTT.

The J gene is TRBJ2-2, the V gene TRBV6-5, with 8 bases matching TRBD2. Losses at the gene ends were 6 bases for V and 4 bases for J; bases not matched to a gene: 4. The CDR3 is 14 amino acids. CDR1 and CDR2 from the germline V gene are MNHEY and SVGAGI. The CDR3 protein is CASSGTRSTGELFF. CDR3 nucleotide sequence: TGTGCCAGCAGCGGGACTAGGTCCACCGGGGAGCTGTTTTTT.

V and J are TRBV4-2 and TRBJ2-7, with 13 bases identical to TRBD2. Germline V gives CDR1 LGHNA, CDR2 YNFKEQ. The CDR3 extends over 16 amino acids. V dropped 2 bases and J dropped 5; count of bases not matched to a gene: 6. The CDR3 nucleotides read TGTGCCAGCAGCCAATCTACTAGCGGGAGGGCCGACGAGCAGTACTTC. This translates into CASSQSTSGRADEQYF.

This clone was seen a single time. The gene calls are TRBV11-2 and TRBJ2-5, with D uncertain. V was pared by 5 bases and J by 7 bases, with 14 bases between. This CDR3 comprises 13 residues. From germline, CDR1 is SGHAT and CDR2 FQNNGV. In nucleotides, the CDR3 is TGTGCCAGCAGCACCCGACCGGGTCGGACCCAGTACTTC. Protein sequence: CASSTRPGRTQYF.

This clone was seen only a few times. V gene TRBV6-1 combines with J gene TRBJ1-5; maybe TRBD1 (6 bases). The V gene's germline CDR1 is MNHNS and CDR2 SASEGT. The CDR3 extends over 16 amino acids. The germline V and J ends were trimmed by 2 bases and 4 bases, with 15 bases remaining between them. CDR3 nucleotide sequence: TGTGCCAGCAGTGAACCCGAACAGGGCCCAAATCAGCCCCAGCATTTT. Protein sequence: CASSEPEQGPNQPQHF.

The chain carries TRBV30 and TRBJ1-1, with TRBD1 as a possible D gene (6 bases). Germline CDR1 reads GTSNPN; CDR2 reads SVGIG (reference sequence). Trimming pared 4 bases from V and 5 bases from J, leaving 14 bases between. The CDR3 has 13 amino acids. CDR3 bases: TGTGCCTGGATTGGGGAGAGGGGGACTGAAGCTTTCTTT. Translation: CAWIGERGTEAFF.

As concerns this clone: Relative to the germline gene, one junction end is altered; a read error may explain this. The rearrangement uses TRBV4-3 and TRBJ1-2; 8 bases are shared with TRBD1. From germline, CDR1 is LGHNA and CDR2 YSLEER. This CDR3 has 15 amino acids. CDR3 sequence: CASSQEPQGVYGHTF. The CDR3 DNA sequence: TGCGCCAGCAGCCAAGAACCACAGGGGGTCTATGGCCACACCTTC.

The rearrangement links TRBV15 to TRBJ2-7; possibly TRBD2 for D (6 bases). Germline V CDR1 and CDR2: LNHNV, YYDKDF (reference sequence). CDR3 length equals 15 residues. With 3 bases removed from V and 2 bases from J, the gap between germline ends came to 14 bases. The CDR3 region is CATSRERGGTYEQYF. The DNA for the CDR3 is TGTGCCACCAGCAGGGAACGAGGCGGGACCTACGAGCAGTACTTC.

The chain has TRBV18 and TRBJ1-5; D gene uncertain. Germline values: CDR1 KGHSH, CDR2 LQKENI. Between the trimmed V and J ends, which lost 3 bases and 1 base, there was a span of 13 bases. CDR3 length equals 16 residues. The CDR3 nucleotides are TGTGCCAGCTCACCCTCCCAGGTAGACAGCAATCAGCCCCAGCATTTT. It specifies CASSPSQVDSNQPQHF.

This rearrangement joins TRBV27 to TRBJ2-1; no clear D. Trimming removed 4 bases from V and 0 bases from J, with 19 bases in between. CDR1 and CDR2 (germline): MNHEY, SMNVEV (reference sequence). This CDR3 is built from 18 residues. CDR3 coding DNA: TGTGCCAGCAGTTCTCCACCCCAGACTGGTCACTCCTACAATGAGCAGTTCTTC. This encodes CASSSPPQTGHSYNEQFF.

The J gene is TRBJ2-4, the V gene TRBV19, with 8 bases aligning to TRBD1. V was clipped by 1 base and J by 12 bases; unmatched bases: 17. CDR1 and CDR2 (germline): LNHDA, SQIVND (reference sequence). The length of the CDR3 is 17 residues. CDR3 bases: TGTGCCAGTAGTATAGTCACTGCAGGGGGCCGCCCCAAGACTCAGTACTTC. Translating it yields CASSIVTAGGRPKTQYF.

The V gene is TRBV19, the J gene TRBJ2-7; TRBD1 aligns across 7 bases. The germline gives CDR1 LNHDA, CDR2 SQIVND (reference sequence). Unmatched junction bases numbered 10, after V lost 5 bases and J lost 3 bases. The CDR3 runs to 15 residues. The DNA of the CDR3 is TGTGCCAGTAGTCTCCGACAGGGTGAGATCTACGAGCAGTACTTC. Protein product: CASSLRQGEIYEQYF.

This CDR3 is CASEHARKGEDTQYF. The CDR3 DNA sequence: TGTGCTAGTGAGCACGCGAGAAAAGGGGAAGATACGCAGTATTTT. The V and J genes are TRBV12-5 and TRBJ2-3; D is perhaps TRBD1 (5 bases). V was cut by 7 bases and J by 5 bases, with 19 bases left in between. CDR3 length: 15 residues. Germline CDR1 is LGHNT and CDR2 is FRNRAP.